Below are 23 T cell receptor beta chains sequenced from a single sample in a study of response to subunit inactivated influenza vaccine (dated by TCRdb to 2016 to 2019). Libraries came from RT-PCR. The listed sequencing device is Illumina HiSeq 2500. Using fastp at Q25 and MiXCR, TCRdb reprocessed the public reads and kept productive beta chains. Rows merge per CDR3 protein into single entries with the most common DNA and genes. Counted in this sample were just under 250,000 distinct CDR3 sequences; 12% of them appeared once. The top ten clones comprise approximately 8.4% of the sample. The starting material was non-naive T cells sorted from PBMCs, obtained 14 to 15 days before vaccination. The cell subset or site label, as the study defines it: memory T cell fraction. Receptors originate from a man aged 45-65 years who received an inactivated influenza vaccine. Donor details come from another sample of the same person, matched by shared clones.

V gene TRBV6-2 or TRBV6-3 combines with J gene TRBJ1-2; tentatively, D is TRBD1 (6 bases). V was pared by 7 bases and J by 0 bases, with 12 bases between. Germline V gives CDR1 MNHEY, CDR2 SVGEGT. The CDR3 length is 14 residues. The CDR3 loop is CASKGTPANYGYTF. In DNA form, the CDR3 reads TGTGCCAGCAAGGGGACACCTGCTAACTATGGCTACACCTTC.

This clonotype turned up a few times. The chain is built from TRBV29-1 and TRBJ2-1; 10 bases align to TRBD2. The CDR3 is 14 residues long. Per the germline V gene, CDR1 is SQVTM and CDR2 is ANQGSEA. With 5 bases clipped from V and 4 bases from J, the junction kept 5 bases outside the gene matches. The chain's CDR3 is CSVWISGGYNEQFF. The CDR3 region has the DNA TGCAGCGTTTGGATTAGCGGGGGGTACAATGAGCAGTTCTTC.

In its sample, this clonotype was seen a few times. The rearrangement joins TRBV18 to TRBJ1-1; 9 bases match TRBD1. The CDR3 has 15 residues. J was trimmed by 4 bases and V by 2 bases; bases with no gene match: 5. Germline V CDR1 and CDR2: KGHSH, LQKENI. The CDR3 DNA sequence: TGTGCCAGCTCACCAACCGGGACAGGGTCCACTGAAGCTTTCTTT. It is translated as CASSPTGTGSTEAFF.

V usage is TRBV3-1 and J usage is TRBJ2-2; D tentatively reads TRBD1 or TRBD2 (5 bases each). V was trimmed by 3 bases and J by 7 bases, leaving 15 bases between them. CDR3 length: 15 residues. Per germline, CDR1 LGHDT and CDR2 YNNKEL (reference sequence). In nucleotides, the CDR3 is TGTGCCAGCAGCCATTCCTCGGGAAGGGGCGGGGAGCTGTTTTTT. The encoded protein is CASSHSSGRGGELFF.

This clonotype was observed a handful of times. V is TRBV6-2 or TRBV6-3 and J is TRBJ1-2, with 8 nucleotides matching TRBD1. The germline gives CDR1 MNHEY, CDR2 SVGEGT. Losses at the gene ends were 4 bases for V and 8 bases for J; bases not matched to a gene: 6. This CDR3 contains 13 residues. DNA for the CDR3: TGTGCCAGCAGTTGGGACAGGACCATGGGCTACACCTTC. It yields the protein CASSWDRTMGYTF.

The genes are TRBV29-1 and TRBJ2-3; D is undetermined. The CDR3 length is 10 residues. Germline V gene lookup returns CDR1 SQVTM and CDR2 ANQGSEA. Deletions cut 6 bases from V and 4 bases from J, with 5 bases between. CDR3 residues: CSVGSDTQYF. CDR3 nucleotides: TGCAGCGTGGGCTCAGATACGCAGTATTTT.

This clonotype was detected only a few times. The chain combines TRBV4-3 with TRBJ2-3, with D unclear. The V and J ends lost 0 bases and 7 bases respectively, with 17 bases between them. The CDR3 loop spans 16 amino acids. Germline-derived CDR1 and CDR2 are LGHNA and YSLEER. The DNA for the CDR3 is TGCGCCAGCAGCCAAGAGTCCCCGGGCCCCATGAATACGCAGTATTTT. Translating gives CASSQESPGPMNTQYF.

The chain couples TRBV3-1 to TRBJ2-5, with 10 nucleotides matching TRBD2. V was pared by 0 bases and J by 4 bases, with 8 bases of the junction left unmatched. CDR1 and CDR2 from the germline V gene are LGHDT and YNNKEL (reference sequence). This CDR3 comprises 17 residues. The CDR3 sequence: CASSQEIAGGWGETQYF. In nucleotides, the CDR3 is TGTGCCAGCAGCCAAGAAATAGCGGGGGGCTGGGGAGAGACCCAGTACTTC.

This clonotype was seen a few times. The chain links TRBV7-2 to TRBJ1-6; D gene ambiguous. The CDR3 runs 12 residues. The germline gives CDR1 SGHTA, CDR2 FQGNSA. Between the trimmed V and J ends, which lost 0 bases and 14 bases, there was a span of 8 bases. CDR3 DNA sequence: TGTGCCAGCAGCTTAGCGGGTGGATCCCTCCACTTT. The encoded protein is CASSLAGGSLHF.

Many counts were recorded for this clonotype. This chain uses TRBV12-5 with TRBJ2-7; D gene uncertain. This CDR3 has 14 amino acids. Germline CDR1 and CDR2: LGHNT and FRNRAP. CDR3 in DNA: TGTGCAAGCGCAAAAGGTGGCGGAAGTTACGAGCAGTACTTC. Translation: CASAKGGGSYEQYF.

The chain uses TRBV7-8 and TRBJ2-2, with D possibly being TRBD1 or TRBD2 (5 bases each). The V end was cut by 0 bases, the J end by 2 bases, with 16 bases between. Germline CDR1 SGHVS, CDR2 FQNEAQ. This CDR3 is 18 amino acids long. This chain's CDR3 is CASSLAVWDGANTGELFF. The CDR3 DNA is TGTGCCAGCAGCTTAGCGGTTTGGGACGGAGCTAACACCGGGGAGCTGTTTTTT.

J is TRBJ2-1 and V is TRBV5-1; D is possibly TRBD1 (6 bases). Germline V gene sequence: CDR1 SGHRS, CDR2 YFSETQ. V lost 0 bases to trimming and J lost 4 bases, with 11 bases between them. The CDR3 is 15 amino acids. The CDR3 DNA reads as TGCGCCAGCAGCTTGGGTGGGGACATATACAATGAGCAGTTCTTC. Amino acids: CASSLGGDIYNEQFF.

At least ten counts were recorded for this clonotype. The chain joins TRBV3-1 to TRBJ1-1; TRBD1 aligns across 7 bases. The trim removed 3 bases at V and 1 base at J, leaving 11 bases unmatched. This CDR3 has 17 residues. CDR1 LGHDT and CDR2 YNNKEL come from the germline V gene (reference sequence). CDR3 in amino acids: CASSHHTTTGKNTEAFF. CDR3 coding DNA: TGTGCCAGCAGCCACCACACAACGACAGGGAAGAACACTGAAGCTTTCTTT.

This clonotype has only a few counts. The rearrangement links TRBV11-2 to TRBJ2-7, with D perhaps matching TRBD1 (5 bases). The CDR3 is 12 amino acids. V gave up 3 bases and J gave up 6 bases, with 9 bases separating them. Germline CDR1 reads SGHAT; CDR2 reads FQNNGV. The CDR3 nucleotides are TGTGCCAGCAGCTTGACAGTTGCCGAGCAGTACTTC. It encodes CASSLTVAEQYF.

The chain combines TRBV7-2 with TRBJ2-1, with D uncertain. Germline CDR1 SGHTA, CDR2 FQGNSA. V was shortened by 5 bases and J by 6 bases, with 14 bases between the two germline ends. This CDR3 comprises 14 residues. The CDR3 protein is CASSHPRRSNEQFF. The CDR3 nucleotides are TGTGCCAGCAGCCACCCCCGGCGCAGCAATGAGCAGTTCTTC.

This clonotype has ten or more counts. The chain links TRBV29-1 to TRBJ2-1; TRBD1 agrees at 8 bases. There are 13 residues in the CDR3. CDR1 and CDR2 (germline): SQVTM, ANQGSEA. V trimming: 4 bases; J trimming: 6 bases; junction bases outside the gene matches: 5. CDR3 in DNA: TGCAGCGTTGCCAGGACAGGGACCAATGAGCAGTTCTTC. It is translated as CSVARTGTNEQFF.

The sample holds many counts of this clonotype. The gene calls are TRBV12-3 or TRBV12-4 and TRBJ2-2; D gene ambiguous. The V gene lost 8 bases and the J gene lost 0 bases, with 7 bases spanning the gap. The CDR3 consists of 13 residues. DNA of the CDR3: TGTGCCAGCGGAGTTACGAACACCGGGGAGCTGTTTTTT. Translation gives CASGVTNTGELFF.

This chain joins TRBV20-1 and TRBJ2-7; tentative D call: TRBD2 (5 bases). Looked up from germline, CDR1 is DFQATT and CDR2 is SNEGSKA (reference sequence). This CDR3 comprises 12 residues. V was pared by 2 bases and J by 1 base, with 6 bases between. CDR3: CSARRDSYEQYF. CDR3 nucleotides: TGCAGTGCTAGACGGGATTCCTACGAGCAGTACTTC.

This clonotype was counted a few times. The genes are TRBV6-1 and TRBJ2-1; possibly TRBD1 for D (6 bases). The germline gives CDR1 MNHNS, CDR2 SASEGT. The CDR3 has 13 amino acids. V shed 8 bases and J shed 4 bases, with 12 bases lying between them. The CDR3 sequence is CASAQGIYNEQFF. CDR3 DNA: TGTGCCAGCGCCCAGGGGATATACAATGAGCAGTTCTTC.

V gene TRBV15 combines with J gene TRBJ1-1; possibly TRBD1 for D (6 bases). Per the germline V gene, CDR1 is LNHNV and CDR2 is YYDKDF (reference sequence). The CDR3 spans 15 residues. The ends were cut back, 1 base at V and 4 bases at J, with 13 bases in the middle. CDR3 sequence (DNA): TGTGCCACCAGCAGAGCCAGGGGAATGGGCACTGAAGCTTTCTTT. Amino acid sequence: CATSRARGMGTEAFF.

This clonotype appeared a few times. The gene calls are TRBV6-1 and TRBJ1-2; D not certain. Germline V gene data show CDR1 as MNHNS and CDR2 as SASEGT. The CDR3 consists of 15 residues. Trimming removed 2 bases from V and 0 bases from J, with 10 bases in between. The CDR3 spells CASSERERTNYGYTF. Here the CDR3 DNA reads TGTGCCAGCAGTGAAAGGGAGAGGACTAACTATGGCTACACCTTC.

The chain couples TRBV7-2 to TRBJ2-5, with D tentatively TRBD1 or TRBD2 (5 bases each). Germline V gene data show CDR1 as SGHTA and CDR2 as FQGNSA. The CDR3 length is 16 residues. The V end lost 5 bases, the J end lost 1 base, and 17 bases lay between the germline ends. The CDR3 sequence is CASSPHARDGQETQYF. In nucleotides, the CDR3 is TGTGCCAGCAGCCCGCACGCCCGGGACGGCCAAGAGACCCAGTACTTC.

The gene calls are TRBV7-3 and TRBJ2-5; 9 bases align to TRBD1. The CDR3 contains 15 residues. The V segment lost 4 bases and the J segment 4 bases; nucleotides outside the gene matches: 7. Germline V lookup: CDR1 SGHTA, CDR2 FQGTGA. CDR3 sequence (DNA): TGTGCCAGCAGCTCCGGGACAGGGTTGTCAGAGACCCAGTACTTC. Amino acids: CASSSGTGLSETQYF.